One sample yielded the 8 T cell receptor beta chains listed below, sequenced in a study of response to subunit inactivated influenza vaccine. TCRdb used MiXCR to reprocess the RT-PCR reads, holding one entry per CDR3 protein. The table includes around 180,000 distinct CDR3 sequences, nearly 9.5% detected once. Source: non-naive T cells sorted from PBMCs, taken on the day of vaccination. All receptors derive from a man aged 50 or older who received an inactivated influenza vaccine.

This chain joins TRBV5-1 and TRBJ1-3, with D unresolved. The CDR3 is made up of 14 amino acids. Germline values: CDR1 SGHRS, CDR2 YFSETQ. Trimming left V 2 bases short and J 0 bases short, with 6 bases between. The CDR3 DNA reads as TGCGCCAGCAGCTTCGACGACTCTGGAAACACCATATATTTT. It is translated as CASSFDDSGNTIYF.

This clonotype was detected only a few times. The chain couples TRBV11-2 to TRBJ2-7; TRBD2 matches at 10 bases. The CDR3 runs 14 residues. In germline, CDR1 is SGHAT, CDR2 FQNNGV. Germline trimming cut 2 bases from V and 4 bases from J; bases unmatched to any gene: 2. CDR3 amino acids: CASSLLAGVYEQYF. The CDR3 DNA sequence: TGTGCCAGCAGCTTACTAGCGGGAGTGTACGAGCAGTACTTC.

The J gene is TRBJ1-1, the V gene TRBV30; possibly TRBD1 for D (5 bases). There are 14 residues in the CDR3. Germline CDR1 reads GTSNPN; CDR2 reads SVGIG (reference sequence). The V and J ends lost 4 bases and 0 bases respectively, with 12 bases between them. Here the CDR3 reads CAWNRQPMNTEAFF. The CDR3 coding sequence is TGTGCCTGGAATAGACAGCCAATGAACACTGAAGCTTTCTTT.

This clonotype was observed at least ten times. Sequence at one end of the junction differs from germline and may be a read error. The CDR3 reads CTSCFGPVGGRIPYNEQFF. The CDR3 coding sequence is TGTACCAGCTGTTTCGGGCCTGTCGGCGGGAGGATACCCTACAATGAGCAGTTCTTC. The rearrangement joins TRBV2 to TRBJ2-1; TRBD2 matches 8 bases. The CDR3 extends over 19 amino acids. CDR1 is SNHLY, CDR2 FYNNEI, per germline.

In its sample, this clonotype was seen a few times. V and J are TRBV20-1 and TRBJ2-1, with a possible D match to TRBD2 (5 bases). The CDR3 has 16 residues. The V gene lost 0 bases and the J gene lost 0 bases, with 12 bases spanning the gap. Germline V gives CDR1 DFQATT, CDR2 SNEGSKA (reference sequence). Written as DNA, the CDR3 is TGCAGTGCTAGAGATAAGGACTGGAGCTCCTACAATGAGCAGTTCTTC. Protein product: CSARDKDWSSYNEQFF.

The table lists this clonotype with many counts. The chain recombines TRBV20-1 with TRBJ2-3; 14 bases map to TRBD2. The CDR3 consists of 15 residues. The junction had 4 bases not matched to a gene; V was cut back by 4 bases and J by 4 bases. The germline gives CDR1 DFQATT, CDR2 SNEGSKA (reference sequence). In nucleotides, the CDR3 is TGCAGTGCTACCAGGACTAGCGGGAGGTCAGATACGCAGTATTTT. Amino acid sequence: CSATRTSGRSDTQYF.

This clonotype has only a few counts. The rearrangement joins TRBV28 to TRBJ2-6, with 9 bases lining up with TRBD2. Germline trimming cut 5 bases from V and 0 bases from J; bases unmatched to any gene: 2. Germline V gene data show CDR1 as MDHEN and CDR2 as SYDVKM. This CDR3 comprises 16 residues. The CDR3: CASSGLAFSGANVLTF. Here the CDR3 DNA reads TGTGCCAGCAGTGGACTAGCGTTCTCTGGGGCCAACGTCCTGACTTTC. Based on the CDR3 plus reference TRBV28 and TRBJ2-6, the full variable domain is DVKVTQSSRYLVKRTGEKVFLECVQDMDHENMFWYRQDPGLGLRLIYFSYDVKMKEKGDIPEGYSVSREKKERFSLILESASTNQTSMYLCASSGLAFSGANVLTFGAGSRLTVL.

This clonotype was seen ten or more times. The chain uses TRBV7-2 and TRBJ1-2; 7 bases match TRBD1. Losses at the gene ends were 5 bases for V and 8 bases for J; bases not matched to a gene: 17. Germline CDR1 is SGHTA and CDR2 is FQGNSA. The CDR3 has 16 residues. The DNA for the CDR3 is TGTGCCAGCAGCCCTATGACAGGGACGGGAACTGGAGGCTACACCTTC. Encoded protein: CASSPMTGTGTGGYTF.